The present T cell receptor (beta chain) was sequenced within a study of blood T cell repertoires in COVID-19. Study information: Both acute and convalescent COVID-19 samples were obtained from the United States, Italy and Spain. PBMCs, B-cell-depleted T cells, or T cells provided the cDNA or gDNA that made up the material.

V lost 1 base, J lost 1 base, and 2 bases stayed unmatched. Germline assignment: CDR1 MNHEY and CDR2 SVGAGI. The CDR3 extends over 15 amino acids. Original methodology: Estimation of nucleated cell counts was performed using reference gene primer amplification. The method was immunoSEQ multiplex PCR; TCRdb's version includes in-frame clones alone and lacks a portion of them. V, J and clone size were drawn from that table, and D and trimming were deduced from the DNA. This repertoire shows approximately 300,000 clones, around 81% found once; its top ten account for around 4%. Source material: peripheral blood. The rearrangement uses TRBV6-5 and TRBJ2-3; TRBD1 agrees at 7 bases. The source is a woman aged 45-65 years with active or convalescent COVID-19. CDR3 in amino acids: CASSYFGTGTDTQYF. DNA for the CDR3: TGTGCCAGCAGTTACTTCGGGACAGGCACAGATACGCAGTATTTT.